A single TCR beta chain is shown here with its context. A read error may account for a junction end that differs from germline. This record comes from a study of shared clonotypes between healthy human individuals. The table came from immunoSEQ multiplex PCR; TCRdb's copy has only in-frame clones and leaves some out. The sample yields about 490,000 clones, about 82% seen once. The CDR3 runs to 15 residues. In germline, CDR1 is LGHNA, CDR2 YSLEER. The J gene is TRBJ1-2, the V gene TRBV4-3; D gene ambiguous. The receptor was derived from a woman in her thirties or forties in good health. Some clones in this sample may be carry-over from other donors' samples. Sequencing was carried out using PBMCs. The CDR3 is CASGQAGQAIYGYTF. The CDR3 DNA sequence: TGCGCCAGCGGCCAAGCCGGCCAGGCGATCTATGGCTACACCTTC.